A single sample gave rise to the 20 T cell receptor beta chains below, sequenced in a study of response to subunit inactivated influenza vaccine. MiXCR, applied by TCRdb to the RT-PCR reads, yields one record per CDR3 protein. The sample carries 500,000 or so distinct CDR3 sequences, 16% recorded once. This specimen consisted of CD4+ T cells sorted from PBMCs, obtained less than 30 months after vaccination. The receptors originated from a man aged 45 to 75 who received an inactivated influenza vaccine.

This clonotype was observed a handful of times. The chain is built from TRBV11-1 and TRBJ2-2; no clear D. The V end lost 5 bases, the J end lost 7 bases, and 11 bases lay between the germline ends. The germline CDR1 and CDR2 sequences are SGHAT and FQDESV (reference sequence). The CDR3 is 13 residues long. The chain's CDR3 is CASSNRWVGELFF. The DNA of the CDR3 is TGTGCCAGCAGCAACCGGTGGGTCGGGGAGCTGTTTTTT. Together with reference TRBV11-1 and TRBJ2-2, the CDR3 gives the full variable domain: EAEVAQSPRYKITEKSQAVAFWCDPISGHATLYWYRQILGQGPELLVQFQDESVVDDSQLPKDRFSAERLKGVDSTLKIQPAELGDSAMYLCASSNRWVGELFFGEGSRLTVL.

For the CDR3, the DNA is TGTGCCAGCAGCTTCCCTGGCCAGCCCCAGCATTTT. Its translation is CASSFPGQPQHF. This chain joins TRBV11-2 and TRBJ1-5; D gene ambiguous. Germline V gene sequence: CDR1 SGHAT, CDR2 FQNNGV. Deletions cut 3 bases from V and 7 bases from J, with 7 bases between. CDR3 length: 12 residues.

This clonotype has just a few counts. The chain carries TRBV6-1 and TRBJ2-7; tentatively, D is TRBD2 (6 bases). The CDR3 extends over 15 amino acids. Trimming removed 6 bases from V and 4 bases from J, with 19 bases in between. Germline values: CDR1 MNHNS, CDR2 SASEGT. CDR3 sequence reads: CASRGGVAGMYEQYF. CDR3 DNA sequence: TGTGCCAGCAGAGGAGGAGTGGCGGGGATGTACGAGCAGTACTTC.

J is TRBJ2-7 and V is TRBV6-1, with 10 positions matching TRBD1. Germline V CDR1 and CDR2: MNHNS, SASEGT. This CDR3 contains 14 residues. Trimming cost V 7 bases and J 2 bases; bases outside gene matches: 5. In DNA form, the CDR3 reads TGTGCCAGCAAACGGGACAGGGGTCCCTACGAGCAGTACTTC. This encodes CASKRDRGPYEQYF.

The chain couples TRBV20-1 to TRBJ2-7; either TRBD1 or TRBD2 may supply D (10 bases each). The CDR3 totals 19 residues. In germline, CDR1 is DFQATT, CDR2 SNEGSKA (reference sequence). V lost 1 base and J lost 2, with 27 bases in between. The CDR3: CSARVPTGGSSGSTYEQYF. The CDR3 region has the DNA TGCAGTGCTAGAGTCCCGACAGGGGGCTCTAGCGGGAGTACCTACGAGCAGTACTTC.

The chain joins TRBV28 to TRBJ2-1; tentatively, D is TRBD1 (7 bases). The germline V gene has CDR1 MDHEN and CDR2 SYDVKM. The V end was cut by 7 bases, the J end by 7 bases, with 14 bases between. This CDR3 is 13 amino acids long. The CDR3 sequence: CASKFQGGNEQFF. The CDR3 DNA reads as TGTGCCAGCAAATTCCAGGGGGGTAATGAGCAGTTCTTC. Full variable domain (outside the CDR3, taken from reference TRBV28 and TRBJ2-1): DVKVTQSSRYLVKRTGEKVFLECVQDMDHENMFWYRQDPGLGLRLIYFSYDVKMKEKGDIPEGYSVSREKKERFSLILESASTNQTSMYLCASKFQGGNEQFFGPGTRLTVL.

This clonotype was observed a handful of times. The genes are TRBV7-8 and TRBJ1-2; 8 bases fit TRBD1. Germline V gene lookup returns CDR1 SGHVS and CDR2 FQNEAQ. The CDR3 runs to 13 residues. With V trimmed by 5 bases and J by 7 bases, 6 bases remained unmatched. In nucleotides, the CDR3 is TGTGCCAGCAGCGGAAATGACAGGGGTGGCTACACCTTC. Its translation is CASSGNDRGGYTF.

This clonotype turned up a few times. The genes are TRBV20-1 and TRBJ1-1; TRBD1 is a possible D gene (6 bases). Between the trimmed V and J ends, which lost 3 bases and 4 bases, there was a span of 18 bases. Germline V CDR1 and CDR2: DFQATT, SNEGSKA (reference sequence). The CDR3 is 15 amino acids. The CDR3 here is CSAREPGGRSTEAFF. In nucleotides, the CDR3 is TGCAGTGCTAGGGAGCCCGGGGGCCGTAGCACTGAAGCTTTCTTT.

This chain uses TRBV2 with TRBJ2-7, with D hard to call. The CDR3 length is 12 residues. Trimming took off 2 bases at V and 6 bases at J, with 8 bases between the two ends. Germline V lookup: CDR1 SNHLY, CDR2 FYNNEI. In nucleotides, the CDR3 is TGTGCCAGCAGTGAAATTCTTGGCGAGCAGTACTTC. Translation: CASSEILGEQYF.

This rearrangement joins TRBV20-1 to TRBJ1-3; D unclear. Trimming shortened V by 3 bases and J by 1 base, and 7 bases separated the two germline ends. CDR3 size: 13 residues. Per germline, CDR1 DFQATT and CDR2 SNEGSKA (reference sequence). The CDR3 region is CSARRQSGNTIYF. In nucleotides, the CDR3 is TGCAGTGCTAGGCGGCAGTCTGGAAACACCATATATTTT.

The rearrangement joins TRBV7-6 to TRBJ2-3, with TRBD1 matching over 8 bases. Germline V CDR1 and CDR2: SGHVS, FNYEAQ. Losses at the gene ends were 7 bases for V and 0 bases for J; bases not matched to a gene: 6. This CDR3 is built from 15 residues. DNA of the CDR3: TGTGCCAGCAAACAGGGGGACTTTAGCACAGATACGCAGTATTTT. This encodes CASKQGDFSTDTQYF. The full variable domain, with the rest looked up from reference TRBV7-6 and TRBJ2-3, is GAGVSQSPRYKVTKRGQDVALRCDPISGHVSLYWYRQALGQGPEFLTYFNYEAQQDKSGLPNDRFSAERPEGSISTLTIQRTEQRDSAMYRCASKQGDFSTDTQYFGPGTRLTVL.

This clonotype was counted a few times. This chain connects TRBV30 to TRBJ2-2; 10 nucleotides agree with TRBD2. The germline V gene encodes CDR1 GTSNPN and CDR2 SVGIG (reference sequence). CDR3 size: 14 residues. Germline trimming cut 4 bases from V and 7 bases from J; bases unmatched to any gene: 6. As DNA, the CDR3 is TGTGCCTGGATGCCGGGACTAGCGATCGGGGAGCTGTTTTTT. This translates into CAWMPGLAIGELFF.

This clonotype came up a few times. The chain carries TRBV21-1 and TRBJ2-4; TRBD1, the D gene given by the table, was not confirmed from the DNA. TRBV21-1 is a known pseudogene. CDR3 length: 17 residues. The CDR3 region is CASSALRGKLAKNIQYF. The CDR3 bases are TGTGCCAGCAGCGCCCTAAGGGGGAAATTAGCCAAAAACATTCAGTACTTC.

The chain joins TRBV15 to TRBJ2-2, with D maybe TRBD1 (7 bases). The CDR3 sequence is 15 residues long. CDR1 is LNHNV and CDR2 is YYDKDF in the germline V gene (reference sequence). V lost 1 base and J lost 7, with 13 bases in between. CDR3 protein: CATSRGQGGVGELFF. The DNA for the CDR3 is TGTGCCACCAGCAGAGGACAGGGAGGAGTCGGGGAGCTGTTTTTT.

This clonotype showed up just a few times. V is TRBV5-1 and J is TRBJ1-6, with D possibly TRBD1 on 5 matching bases. Germline V gives CDR1 SGHRS, CDR2 YFSETQ. Trimming took 4 bases from V and 5 from J, leaving 19 bases between them. The CDR3 loop spans 17 amino acids. The CDR3 sequence: CASSLGGTVPHNSPLHF. CDR3 bases: TGCGCCAGCAGCCTTGGCGGGACCGTGCCTCATAATTCACCCCTCCACTTT. Combining the CDR3 with reference TRBV5-1 and TRBJ1-6 gives the whole variable domain KAGVTQTPRYLIKTRGQQVTLSCSPISGHRSVSWYQQTPGQGLQFLFEYFSETQRNKGNFPGRFSGRQFSNSRSEMNVSTLELGDSALYLCASSLGGTVPHNSPLHFGNGTRLTVT.

This clonotype was found a few times. DNA of the CDR3: TGTGCCAGCAGCCAATTCGCGACAGGAGTACAAGAGACCCAGTACTTC. This encodes CASSQFATGVQETQYF. The rearrangement uses TRBV14 and TRBJ2-5; D might be TRBD1 (6 bases). CDR1 and CDR2 (germline): SGHDN, FVKESK. This CDR3 contains 16 residues. Trimming cost V 2 bases and J 2 bases, with 15 bases left between them.

V is TRBV12-3 or TRBV12-4 and J is TRBJ2-6, with D perhaps being TRBD1 or TRBD2 (5 bases each). V was shortened by 7 bases and J by 0 bases, with 16 bases between the two germline ends. This CDR3 region has 17 residues. In nucleotides, the CDR3 is TGTGCCAGCATGAGAGGAGCAGGGACCTCTGGGGCCAACGTCCTGACTTTC. Translation gives CASMRGAGTSGANVLTF.

This clonotype was seen only a few times. This rearrangement joins TRBV7-9 to TRBJ2-2; D unresolved. CDR3 size: 12 residues. The V end was cut by 0 bases, the J end by 7 bases, with 3 bases between. The germline V gene encodes CDR1 SEHNR and CDR2 FQNEAQ (reference sequence). The CDR3 spells CASSLAGGELFF. In nucleotides, the CDR3 is TGTGCCAGCAGCTTAGCCGGCGGGGAGCTGTTTTTT.

V is TRBV29-1 and J is TRBJ2-5; D is undetermined. The CDR3 has 13 residues. Germline CDR1 is SQVTM and CDR2 is ANQGSEA. V dropped 6 bases and J dropped 5 bases, with 16 bases sitting between them. CDR3 sequence (DNA): TGCAGCGTCATCTCGACGTTTGGGGAGACCCAGTACTTC. It yields the protein CSVISTFGETQYF.

This clonotype was seen a few times. The V and J genes are TRBV20-1 and TRBJ1-2; tentative D call: TRBD1 (6 bases). CDR1 and CDR2 (germline): DFQATT, SNEGSKA (reference sequence). This CDR3 has 16 residues. Trimming pared 6 bases from V and 9 bases from J, leaving 29 bases between. The CDR3 DNA follows: TGCAGTGCCTACAAGTGGGGGGATTTACAGGGCGAGAGCTACACCTTC. Protein product: CSAYKWGDLQGESYTF.